The 3 T cell receptor beta chains below come from one sample, sequenced in a study of early T cells in non-severe SARS-CoV-2 infection. TCRdb re-called the 5' RACE reads through MiXCR, storing one row per CDR3 protein. The table shows around 72,000 distinct CDR3 sequences, with roughly a tenth occurring only once. Material: whole blood, obtained at baseline. All receptors derive from an adult who was a healthcare worker with PCR-confirmed SARS-CoV-2 infection or an uninfected control (not recorded which).

This clonotype was recorded a few times. The rearrangement uses TRBV5-6 and TRBJ2-2; 11 nucleotides agree with TRBD1. Trimming took 4 bases from V and 6 from J; bases not matched to a gene: 5. The CDR3 sequence is 15 residues long. Germline CDR1 and CDR2: SGHDT and YYEEEE. CDR3 protein: CASSPGTGGPGELFF. Written as DNA, the CDR3 is TGTGCCAGCAGCCCCGGGACAGGGGGTCCCGGGGAGCTGTTTTTT.

The sample holds many counts of this clonotype. The V and J genes are TRBV24-1 and TRBJ2-1; 9 bases agree with TRBD2. The CDR3 totals 14 residues. CDR1 is KGHDR, CDR2 SFDVKD, per germline. The ends lost 10 bases at V and 9 bases at J; junction bases unmatched: 12. The CDR3 is CATSLAGAQSEQFF. The DNA for the CDR3 is TGTGCCACGTCCTTAGCGGGGGCGCAGAGTGAGCAGTTCTTC.

This clonotype was found a few times. This rearrangement joins TRBV7-3 to TRBJ2-2; D gene unclear. CDR1 is SGHTA and CDR2 is FQGTGA in the germline V gene. This CDR3 spans 13 amino acids. Trimming cost V 5 bases and J 7 bases, with 11 bases left between them. The CDR3 here is CASSLTPNGELFF. The CDR3 DNA reads TGTGCCAGCAGCCTGACTCCGAACGGGGAGCTGTTTTTT.